The clone carrying this TCR beta chain was counted at least ten times. From germline, CDR1 is SQVTM and CDR2 ANQGSEA. The CDR3 consists of 12 residues. The V end was cut by 4 bases, the J end by 5 bases, with 10 bases between. Amplification of TCR beta CDR3 regions used RNA as the template. HTBI primers were used for first-round RT-PCR of the TCR CDR3. TCRdb processed the multiplex PCR reads anew with MiXCR; each CDR3 protein has one entry. The sample lists around 400,000 distinct CDR3 sequences, nearly 15% occurring once. The entry originates in a study of T cells in Graves' hyperthyroidism and ophthalmopathy. Study information: At initial diagnosis, before any treatment had begun, peripheral blood was obtained.

The V call is TRBV29-1, the J call TRBJ2-3, with D possibly called TRBD1 or TRBD2 (5 bases each). The receptor was derived from a woman aged 60-75 years with Graves' ophthalmopathy. The sample consisted of blood. The CDR3: CSVGTGGDTQYF. CDR3 DNA sequence: TGCAGCGTTGGAACAGGAGGAGATACGCAGTATTTT.